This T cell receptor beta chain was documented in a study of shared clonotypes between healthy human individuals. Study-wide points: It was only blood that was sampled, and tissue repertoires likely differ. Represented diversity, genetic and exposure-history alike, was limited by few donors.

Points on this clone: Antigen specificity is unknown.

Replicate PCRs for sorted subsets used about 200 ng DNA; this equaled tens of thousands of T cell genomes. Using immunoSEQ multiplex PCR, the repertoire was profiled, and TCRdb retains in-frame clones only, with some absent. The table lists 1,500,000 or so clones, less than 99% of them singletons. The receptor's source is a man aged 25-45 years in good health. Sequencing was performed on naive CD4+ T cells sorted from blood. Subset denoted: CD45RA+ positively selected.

The CDR3 region has the DNA TGTGCCAGTAGGAAAACTACACTGAACACCGGGGAGCTGTTTTTT. Translation gives CASRKTTLNTGELFF. The rearrangement joins TRBV19 to TRBJ2-2; D not resolved. The V gene's germline CDR1 is LNHDA and CDR2 SQIVND (reference sequence). Trimming removed 6 bases from V and 1 base from J, with 12 bases in between. The CDR3 is made up of 15 amino acids. The full variable domain, its missing parts supplied by reference TRBV19 and TRBJ2-2, is DGGITQSPKYLFRKEGQNVTLSCEQNLNHDAMYWYRQDPGQGLRLIYYSQIVNDFQKGDIAEGYSVSREKKESFPLTVTSAQKNPTAFYLCASRKTTLNTGELFFGEGSRLTVL.